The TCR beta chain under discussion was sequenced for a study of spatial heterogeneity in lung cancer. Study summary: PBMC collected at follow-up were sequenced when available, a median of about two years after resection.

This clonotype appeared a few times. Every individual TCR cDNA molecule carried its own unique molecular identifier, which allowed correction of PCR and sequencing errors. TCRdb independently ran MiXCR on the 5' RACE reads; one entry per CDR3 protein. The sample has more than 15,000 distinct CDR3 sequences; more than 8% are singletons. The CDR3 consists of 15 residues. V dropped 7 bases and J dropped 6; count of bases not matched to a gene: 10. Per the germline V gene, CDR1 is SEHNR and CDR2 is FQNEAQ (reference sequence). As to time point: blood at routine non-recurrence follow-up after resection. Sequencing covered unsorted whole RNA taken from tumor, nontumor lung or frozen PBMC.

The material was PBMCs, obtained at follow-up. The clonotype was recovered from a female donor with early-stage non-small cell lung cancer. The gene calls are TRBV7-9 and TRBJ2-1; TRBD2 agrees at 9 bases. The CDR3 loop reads CASNTPRGGLNEQFF. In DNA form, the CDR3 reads TGTGCCAGCAACACTCCGCGGGGGGGCCTCAATGAGCAGTTCTTC.